This T cell receptor beta chain appears in the sequencing data of a study of blood T cell dynamics during melanoma immunotherapy. Trimming removed 5 bases from V and 6 bases from J, with 14 bases in between. CDR3 size: 13 residues. Germline V gene sequence: CDR1 SGHTA, CDR2 FQGNSA. Only in-frame clones appear in the TCRdb table, and some are missing; sequencing was by immunoSEQ multiplex PCR. The sample carries a few thousand clones, 86% recorded once. The time point is: pre-treatment baseline. This sample comprised blood, obtained from a patient treated with checkpoint blockade. The chain combines TRBV7-2 with TRBJ2-7, with D perhaps TRBD2 (5 bases). The source of this sequence is a human donor with melanoma. DNA for the CDR3: TGTGCCAGCAGCCGCTACCTGGCGGGCGAGCAGTACTTC. This codes for CASSRYLAGEQYF.